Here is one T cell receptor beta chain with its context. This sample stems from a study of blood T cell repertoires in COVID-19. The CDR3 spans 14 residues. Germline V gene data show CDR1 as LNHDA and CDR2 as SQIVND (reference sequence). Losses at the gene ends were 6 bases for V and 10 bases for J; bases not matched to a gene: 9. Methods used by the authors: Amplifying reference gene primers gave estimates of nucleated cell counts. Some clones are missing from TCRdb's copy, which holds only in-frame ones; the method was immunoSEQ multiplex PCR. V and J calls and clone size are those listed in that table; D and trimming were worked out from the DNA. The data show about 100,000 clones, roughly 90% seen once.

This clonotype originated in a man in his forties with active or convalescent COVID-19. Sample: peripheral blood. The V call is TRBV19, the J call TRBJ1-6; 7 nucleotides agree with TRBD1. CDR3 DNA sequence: TGTGCCAGTAGAATAAACCAGGGGGGATCACCCCTCCACTTT. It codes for CASRINQGGSPLHF. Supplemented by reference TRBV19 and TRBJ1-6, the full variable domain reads DGGITQSPKYLFRKEGQNVTLSCEQNLNHDAMYWYRQDPGQGLRLIYYSQIVNDFQKGDIAEGYSVSREKKESFPLTVTSAQKNPTAFYLCASRINQGGSPLHFGNGTRLTVT.